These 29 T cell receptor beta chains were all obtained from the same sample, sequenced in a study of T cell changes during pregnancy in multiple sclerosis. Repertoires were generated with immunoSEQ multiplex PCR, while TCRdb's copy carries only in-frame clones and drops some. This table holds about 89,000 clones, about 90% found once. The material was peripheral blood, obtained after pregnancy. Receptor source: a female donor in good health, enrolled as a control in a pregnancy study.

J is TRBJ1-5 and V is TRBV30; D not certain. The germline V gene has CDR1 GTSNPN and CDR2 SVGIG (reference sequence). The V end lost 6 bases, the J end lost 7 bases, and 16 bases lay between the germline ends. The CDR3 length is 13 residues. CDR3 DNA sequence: TGTGCCTGCGCTGTGAGATCCGGGCAGCCCCAGCATTTT. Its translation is CACAVRSGQPQHF.

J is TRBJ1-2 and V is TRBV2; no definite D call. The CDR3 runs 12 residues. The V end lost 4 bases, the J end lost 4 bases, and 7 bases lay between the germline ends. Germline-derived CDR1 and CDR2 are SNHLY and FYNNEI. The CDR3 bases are TGTGCCAGCAGTGCGGCAGGCTATGGCTACACCTTC. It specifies CASSAAGYGYTF.

The CDR3 reads CAWDSGAGNTIYF. CDR3 nucleotides: TGTGCCTGGGACAGTGGAGCTGGAAACACCATATATTTT. The chain links TRBV30 to TRBJ1-3; a weak D match, TRBD1 (5 bases). V lost 5 bases, J lost 2 bases, and 10 bases lay in between. This CDR3 region has 13 residues. Germline V gene data show CDR1 as GTSNPN and CDR2 as SVGIG (reference sequence).

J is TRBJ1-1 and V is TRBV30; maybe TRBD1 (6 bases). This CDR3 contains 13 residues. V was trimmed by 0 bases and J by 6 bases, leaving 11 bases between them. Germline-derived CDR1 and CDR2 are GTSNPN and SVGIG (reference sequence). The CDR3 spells CAWSVQGGAEAFF. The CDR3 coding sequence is TGTGCCTGGAGTGTACAGGGTGGGGCTGAAGCTTTCTTT.

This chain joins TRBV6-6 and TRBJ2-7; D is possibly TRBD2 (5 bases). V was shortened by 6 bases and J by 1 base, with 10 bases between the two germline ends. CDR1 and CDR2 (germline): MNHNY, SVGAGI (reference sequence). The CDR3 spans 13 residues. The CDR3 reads CASSAAVSYEQYF. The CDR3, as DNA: TGTGCCAGCAGCGCAGCGGTATCCTACGAGCAGTACTTC.

The CDR3 region is CASSLSSAGNEQFF. In DNA form, the CDR3 reads TGTGCCAGCAGTTTGAGTAGCGCGGGCAATGAGCAGTTCTTC. V gene TRBV28 combines with J gene TRBJ2-1, with a tentative D call TRBD2 (5 bases). Trimming pared 3 bases from V and 6 bases from J, leaving 12 bases between. Per germline, CDR1 MDHEN and CDR2 SYDVKM. The CDR3 totals 14 residues. Combining the CDR3 with reference TRBV28 and TRBJ2-1 gives the whole variable domain DVKVTQSSRYLVKRTGEKVFLECVQDMDHENMFWYRQDPGLGLRLIYFSYDVKMKEKGDIPEGYSVSREKKERFSLILESASTNQTSMYLCASSLSSAGNEQFFGPGTRLTVL.

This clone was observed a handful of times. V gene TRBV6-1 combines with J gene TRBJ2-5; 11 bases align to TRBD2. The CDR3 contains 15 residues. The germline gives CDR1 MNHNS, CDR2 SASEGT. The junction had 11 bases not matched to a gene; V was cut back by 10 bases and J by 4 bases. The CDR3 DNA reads TGTGCCACCAGACTAGCGGGGAAATCCAGAGAGACCCAGTACTTC. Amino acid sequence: CATRLAGKSRETQYF.

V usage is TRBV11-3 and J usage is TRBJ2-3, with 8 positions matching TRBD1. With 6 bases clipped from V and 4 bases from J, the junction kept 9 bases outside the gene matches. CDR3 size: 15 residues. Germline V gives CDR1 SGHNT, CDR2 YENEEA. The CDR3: CASSSKTGAADTQYF. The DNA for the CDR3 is TGTGCCAGCAGTTCTAAGACAGGGGCGGCAGATACGCAGTATTTT.

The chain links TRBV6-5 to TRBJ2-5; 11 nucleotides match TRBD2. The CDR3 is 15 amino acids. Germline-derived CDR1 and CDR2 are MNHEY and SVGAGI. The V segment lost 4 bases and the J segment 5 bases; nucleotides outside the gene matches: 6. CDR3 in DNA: TGTGCCAGCAGTTCCGGGACTAGCGGATGGGAGACCCAGTACTTC. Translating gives CASSSGTSGWETQYF.

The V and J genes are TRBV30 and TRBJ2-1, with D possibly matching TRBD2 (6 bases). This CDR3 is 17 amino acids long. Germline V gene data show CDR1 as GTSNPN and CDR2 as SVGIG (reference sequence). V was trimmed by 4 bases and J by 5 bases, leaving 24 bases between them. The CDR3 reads CAWTPIGFGSGNNEQFF. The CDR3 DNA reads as TGTGCCTGGACGCCAATAGGTTTTGGTAGCGGCAACAATGAGCAGTTCTTC.

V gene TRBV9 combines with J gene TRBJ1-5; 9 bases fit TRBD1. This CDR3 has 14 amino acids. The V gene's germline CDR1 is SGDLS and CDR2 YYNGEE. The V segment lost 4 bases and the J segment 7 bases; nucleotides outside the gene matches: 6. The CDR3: CASSPGTGWQPQHF. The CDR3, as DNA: TGTGCCAGCAGCCCCGGGACAGGGTGGCAGCCCCAGCATTTT.

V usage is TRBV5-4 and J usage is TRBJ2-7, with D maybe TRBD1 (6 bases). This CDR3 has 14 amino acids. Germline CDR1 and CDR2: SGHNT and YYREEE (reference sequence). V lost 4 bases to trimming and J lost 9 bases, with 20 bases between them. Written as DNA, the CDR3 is TGTGCCAGCAGCATGGACAGCACTACGAGCGGGCAGTACTTC. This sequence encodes CASSMDSTTSGQYF.

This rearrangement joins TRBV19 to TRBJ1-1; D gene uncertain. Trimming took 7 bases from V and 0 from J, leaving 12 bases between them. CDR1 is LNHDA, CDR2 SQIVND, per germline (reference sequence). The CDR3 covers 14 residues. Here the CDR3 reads CASTRSSVNTEAFF. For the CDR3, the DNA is TGTGCCAGTACTCGTTCCAGTGTGAACACTGAAGCTTTCTTT.

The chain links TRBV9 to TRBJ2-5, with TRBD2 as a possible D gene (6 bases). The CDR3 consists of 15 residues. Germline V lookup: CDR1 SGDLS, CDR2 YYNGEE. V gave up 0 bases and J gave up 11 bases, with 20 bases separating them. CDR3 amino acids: CASSVAPGHSGEQYF. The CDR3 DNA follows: TGTGCCAGCAGCGTAGCCCCCGGACACTCGGGAGAGCAGTACTTC.

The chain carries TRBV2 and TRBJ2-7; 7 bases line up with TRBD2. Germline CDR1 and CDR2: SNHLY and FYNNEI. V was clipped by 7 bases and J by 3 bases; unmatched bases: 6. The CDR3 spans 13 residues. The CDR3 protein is CASTGTTSYEQYF. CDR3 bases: TGTGCCAGCACTGGGACTACCAGCTACGAGCAGTACTTC.

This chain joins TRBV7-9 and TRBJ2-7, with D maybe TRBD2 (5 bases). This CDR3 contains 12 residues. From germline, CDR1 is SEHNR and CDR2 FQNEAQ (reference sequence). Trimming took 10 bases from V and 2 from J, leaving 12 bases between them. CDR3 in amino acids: CAITFSAYEQYF. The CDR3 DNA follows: TGTGCCATTACTTTTAGCGCCTACGAGCAGTACTTC. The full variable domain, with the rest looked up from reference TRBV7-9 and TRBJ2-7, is DTGVSQNPRHKITKRGQNVTFRCDPISEHNRLYWYRQTLGQGPEFLTYFQNEAQLEKSRLLSDRFSAERPKGSFSTLEIQRTEQGDSAMYLCAITFSAYEQYFGPGTRLTVT.

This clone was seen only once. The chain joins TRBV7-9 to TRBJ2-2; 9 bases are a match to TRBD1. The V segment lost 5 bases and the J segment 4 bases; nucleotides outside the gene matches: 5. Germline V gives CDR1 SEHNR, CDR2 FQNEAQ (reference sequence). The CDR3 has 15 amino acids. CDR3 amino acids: CASSTGQGSTGELFF. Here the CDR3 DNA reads TGTGCCAGCAGCACGGGACAGGGAAGCACCGGGGAGCTGTTTTTT.

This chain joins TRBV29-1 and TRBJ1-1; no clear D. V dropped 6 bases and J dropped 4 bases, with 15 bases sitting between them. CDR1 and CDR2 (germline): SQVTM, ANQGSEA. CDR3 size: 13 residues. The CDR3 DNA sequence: TGCAGCGTCCAACCACGCGGAGGCACTGAAGCTTTCTTT. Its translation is CSVQPRGGTEAFF.

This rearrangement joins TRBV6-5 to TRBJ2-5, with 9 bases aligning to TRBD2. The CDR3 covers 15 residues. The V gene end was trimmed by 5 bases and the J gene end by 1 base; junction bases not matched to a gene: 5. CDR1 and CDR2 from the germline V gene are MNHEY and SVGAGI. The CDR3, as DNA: TGTGCCAGCAGTCTGGCGGGAGGGCCCCAAGAGACCCAGTACTTC. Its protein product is CASSLAGGPQETQYF.

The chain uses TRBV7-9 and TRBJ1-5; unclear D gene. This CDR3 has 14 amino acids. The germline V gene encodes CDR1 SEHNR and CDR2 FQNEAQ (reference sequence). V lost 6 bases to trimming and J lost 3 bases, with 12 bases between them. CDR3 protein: CASSFSGDNQPQHF. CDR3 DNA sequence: TGTGCCAGCAGTTTTTCGGGAGACAATCAGCCCCAGCATTTT.

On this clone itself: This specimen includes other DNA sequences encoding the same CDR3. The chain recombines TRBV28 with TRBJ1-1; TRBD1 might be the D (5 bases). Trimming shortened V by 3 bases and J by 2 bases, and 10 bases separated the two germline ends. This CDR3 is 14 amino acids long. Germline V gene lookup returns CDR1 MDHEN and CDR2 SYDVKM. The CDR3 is CASSFRGVNTEAFF. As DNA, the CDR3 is TGTGCCAGCAGTTTCCGGGGGGTTAACACTGAAGCTTTCTTT.

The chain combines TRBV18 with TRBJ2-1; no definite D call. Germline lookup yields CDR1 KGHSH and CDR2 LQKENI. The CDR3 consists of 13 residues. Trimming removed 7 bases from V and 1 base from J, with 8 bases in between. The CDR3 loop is CASLPPSYNEQFF. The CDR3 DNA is TGTGCCAGCTTACCCCCTTCCTACAATGAGCAGTTCTTC. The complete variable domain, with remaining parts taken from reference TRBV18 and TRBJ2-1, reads NAGVMQNPRHLVRRRGQEARLRCSPMKGHSHVYWYRQLPEEGLKFMVYLQKENIIDESGMPKERFSAEFPKEGPSILRIQQVVRGDSAAYFCASLPPSYNEQFFGPGTRLTVL.

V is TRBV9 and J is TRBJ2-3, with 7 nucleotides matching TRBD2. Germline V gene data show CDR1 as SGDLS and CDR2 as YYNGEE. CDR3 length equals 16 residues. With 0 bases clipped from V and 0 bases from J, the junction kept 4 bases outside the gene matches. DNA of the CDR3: TGTGCCAGCAGCGTAGTCTCTAGCGGCAGCACAGATACGCAGTATTTT. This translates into CASSVVSSGSTDTQYF.

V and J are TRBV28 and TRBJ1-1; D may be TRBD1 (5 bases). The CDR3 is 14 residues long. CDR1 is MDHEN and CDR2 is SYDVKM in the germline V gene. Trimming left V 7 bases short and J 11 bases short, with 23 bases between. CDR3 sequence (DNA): TGTGCCAGCAACCGATTTAACAGGCCCGATGGGGCTTTCTTT. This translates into CASNRFNRPDGAFF.

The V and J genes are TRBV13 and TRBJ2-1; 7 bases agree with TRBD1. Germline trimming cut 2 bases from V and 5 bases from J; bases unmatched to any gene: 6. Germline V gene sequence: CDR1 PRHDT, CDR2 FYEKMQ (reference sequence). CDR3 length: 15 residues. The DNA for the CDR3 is TGTGCCAGCAGCTTAAACAGGGGCTTCAACAATGAGCAGTTCTTC. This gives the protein CASSLNRGFNNEQFF.

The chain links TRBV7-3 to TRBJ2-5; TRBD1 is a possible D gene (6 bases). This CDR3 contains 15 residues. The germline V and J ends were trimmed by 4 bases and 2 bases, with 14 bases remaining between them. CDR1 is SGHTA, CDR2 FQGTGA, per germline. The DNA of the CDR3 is TGTGCCAGCAGCTGTGTCGGGACACTTCAAGAGACCCAGTACTTC. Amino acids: CASSCVGTLQETQYF.

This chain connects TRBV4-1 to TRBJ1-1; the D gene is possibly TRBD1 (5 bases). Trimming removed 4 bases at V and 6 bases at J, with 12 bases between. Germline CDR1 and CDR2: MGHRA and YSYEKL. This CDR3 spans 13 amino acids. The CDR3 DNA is TGCGCCAGCAGCCCCTTAGGGGCGGCTGAAGCTTTCTTT. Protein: CASSPLGAAEAFF.

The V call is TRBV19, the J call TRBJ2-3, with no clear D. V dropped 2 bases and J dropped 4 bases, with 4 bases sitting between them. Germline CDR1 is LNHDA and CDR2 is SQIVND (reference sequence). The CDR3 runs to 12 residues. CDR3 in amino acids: CASSISSDTQYF. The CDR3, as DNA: TGTGCCAGTAGTATATCGTCAGATACGCAGTATTTT.

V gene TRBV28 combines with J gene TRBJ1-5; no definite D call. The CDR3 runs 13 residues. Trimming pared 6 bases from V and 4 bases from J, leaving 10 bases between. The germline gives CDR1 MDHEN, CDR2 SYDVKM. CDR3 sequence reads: CASSTGLNQPQHF. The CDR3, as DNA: TGTGCCAGCAGCACCGGGTTAAATCAGCCCCAGCATTTT.